This TCR beta chain derives from a study of graft-versus-host responses after intestinal transplantation. In the study overall: The whole recipient group had anti-thymocyte globulin induction followed by tacrolimus and steroids for around 3 years. Notes on the study in general: GvH clones were identified in recipient marrow, with some first appearing in ileum or blood. Early HvG declines after transplant were associated with peak circulating GvH clone levels.

Deletions cut 4 bases from V and 1 base from J, with 14 bases between. This CDR3 spans 15 amino acids. Germline V gene lookup returns CDR1 MNHNS and CDR2 SASEGT. The method was immunoSEQ multiplex PCR; TCRdb's version includes in-frame clones alone and lacks a portion of them. Counted here are some 93,000 clones, roughly 90% occurring once; the ten biggest clones make up under 0.55%. Concerning this clone itself: The antigen is undetermined.

The V call is TRBV6-1, the J call TRBJ2-7; tentative D call: TRBD1 (6 bases). Sample: unstimulated CD8+ T cells sorted from spleen or lymph node cells, taken before intestinal transplant. The origin of this receptor is a human donor who received an intestinal transplant. Here the CDR3 reads CASSAPRGYSYEQYF. The CDR3 region has the DNA TGTGCCAGCAGTGCCCCCAGGGGCTATTCCTACGAGCAGTACTTC.